The text below deals with one T cell receptor beta chain. A read error is likely here: a far larger clone is one base away. TCRdb fed the PCR reads into MiXCR, producing one record per CDR3 protein. The sample carries 7,000 to 9,500 distinct CDR3 sequences, about 23% recorded once. Looked up from germline, CDR1 is SGHTA and CDR2 is FQGNSA. Trimming stripped 1 base from V and 13 bases from J, with 20 bases between. This CDR3 has 15 amino acids. This specimen comes from a study of CXCR3 chemokines and chemotherapy response in bladder cancer. This TCR was recovered from a human donor with bladder cancer that did not respond to neoadjuvant chemotherapy. The V call is TRBV7-2, the J call TRBJ2-1; perhaps TRBD1 as D (7 bases). This material was acquired from a patient whose treatment included neoadjuvant chemotherapy. The CDR3 loop is CASSLVQGGSQTQFF. CDR3 DNA: TGTGCCAGCAGCTTAGTGCAGGGGGGATCACAGACCCAGTTCTTC.